This T cell receptor beta chain was found in a study of blood T cell repertoires in COVID-19. Study summary: COVID-19 samples from acute and convalescent phases originated in the United States, Italy and Spain.

Study processing details: Amplification of reference gene primers was used by the study to estimate nucleated cell counts. Profiled with immunoSEQ multiplex PCR; TCRdb holds only in-frame clones, not every one. That table supplies the V and J calls and clone size; D and trimming were determined from the DNA. The repertoire has 70,000 or so clones, roughly 84% of them found once; the top ten carry over 25%. Specimen: peripheral blood. This clonotype originated in a woman of 80 years or more with active or convalescent COVID-19.

For the CDR3, the DNA is TGTGCCAGCAGCGTAGGGGACAGAGCCTACGAGCAGTACTTC. The encoded protein is CASSVGDRAYEQYF. This chain joins TRBV9 and TRBJ2-7; the match to TRBD1 covers 7 bases. The CDR3 length is 14 residues. Germline lookup yields CDR1 SGDLS and CDR2 YYNGEE. V shed 0 bases and J 2 bases; nucleotides not matched to a gene: 2.